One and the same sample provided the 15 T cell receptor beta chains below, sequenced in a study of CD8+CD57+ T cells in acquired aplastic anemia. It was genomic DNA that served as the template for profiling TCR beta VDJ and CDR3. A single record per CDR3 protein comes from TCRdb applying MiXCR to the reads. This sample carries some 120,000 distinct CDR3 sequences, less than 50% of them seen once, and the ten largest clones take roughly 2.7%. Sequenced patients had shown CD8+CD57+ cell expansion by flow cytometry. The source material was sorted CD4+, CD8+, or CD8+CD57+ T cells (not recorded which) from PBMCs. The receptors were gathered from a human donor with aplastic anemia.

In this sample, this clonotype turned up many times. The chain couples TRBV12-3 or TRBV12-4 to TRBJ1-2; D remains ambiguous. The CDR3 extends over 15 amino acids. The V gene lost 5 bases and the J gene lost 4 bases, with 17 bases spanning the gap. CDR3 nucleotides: TGTGCCAGCAGTCCAGCCGGACCGCAAAGCTATGGCTACACCTTC. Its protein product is CASSPAGPQSYGYTF.

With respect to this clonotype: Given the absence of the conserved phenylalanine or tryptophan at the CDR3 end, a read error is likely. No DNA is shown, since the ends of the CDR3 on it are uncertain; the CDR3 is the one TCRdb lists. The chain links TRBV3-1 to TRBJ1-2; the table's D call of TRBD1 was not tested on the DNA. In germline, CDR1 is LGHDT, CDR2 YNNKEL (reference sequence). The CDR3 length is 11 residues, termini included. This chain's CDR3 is CASSSTGGATL.

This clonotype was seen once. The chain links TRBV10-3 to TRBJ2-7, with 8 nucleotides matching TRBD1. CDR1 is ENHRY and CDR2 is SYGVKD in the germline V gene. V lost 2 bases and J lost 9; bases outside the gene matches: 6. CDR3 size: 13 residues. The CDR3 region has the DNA TGTGCCATCAGTGAGGACAGGGGAAATGGGCAGTACTTC. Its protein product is CAISEDRGNGQYF.

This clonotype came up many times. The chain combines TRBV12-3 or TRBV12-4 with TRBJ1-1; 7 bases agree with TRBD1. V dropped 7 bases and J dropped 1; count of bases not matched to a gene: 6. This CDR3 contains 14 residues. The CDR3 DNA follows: TGTGCCAGCAACCGGACAGGTTGGAACACTGAAGCTTTCTTT. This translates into CASNRTGWNTEAFF.

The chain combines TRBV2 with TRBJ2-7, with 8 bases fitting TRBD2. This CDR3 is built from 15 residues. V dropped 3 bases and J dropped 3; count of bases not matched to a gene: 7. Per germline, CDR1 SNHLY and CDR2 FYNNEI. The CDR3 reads CASSDPGGILYEQYF. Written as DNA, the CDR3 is TGTGCCAGCAGTGATCCGGGGGGGATTCTCTACGAGCAGTACTTC. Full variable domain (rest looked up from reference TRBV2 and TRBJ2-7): EPEVTQTPSHQVTQMGQEVILRCVPISNHLYFYWYRQILGQKVEFLVSFYNNEISEKSEIFDDQFSVERPDGSNFTLKIRSTKLEDSAMYFCASSDPGGILYEQYFGPGTRLTVT.

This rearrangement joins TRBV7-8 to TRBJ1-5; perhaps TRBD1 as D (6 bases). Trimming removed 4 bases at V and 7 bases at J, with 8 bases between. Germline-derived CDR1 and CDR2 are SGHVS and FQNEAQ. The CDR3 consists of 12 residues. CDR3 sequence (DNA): TGTGCCAGCAGCTCAGGGGACCAGCCCCAGCATTTT. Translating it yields CASSSGDQPQHF.

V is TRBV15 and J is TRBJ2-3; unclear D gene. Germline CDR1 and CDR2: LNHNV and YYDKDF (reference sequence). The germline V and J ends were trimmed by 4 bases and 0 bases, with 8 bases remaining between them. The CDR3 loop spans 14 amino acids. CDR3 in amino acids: CATSKVDSTDTQYF. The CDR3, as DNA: TGTGCCACCAGCAAAGTCGACAGCACAGATACGCAGTATTTT.

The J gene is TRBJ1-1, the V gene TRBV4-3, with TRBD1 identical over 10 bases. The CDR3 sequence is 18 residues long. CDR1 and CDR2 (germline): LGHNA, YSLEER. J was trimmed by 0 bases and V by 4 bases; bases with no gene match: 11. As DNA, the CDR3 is TGCGCCAGCAGCCGAGGACCCGGGACAGGGGATATGAACACTGAAGCTTTCTTT. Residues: CASSRGPGTGDMNTEAFF.

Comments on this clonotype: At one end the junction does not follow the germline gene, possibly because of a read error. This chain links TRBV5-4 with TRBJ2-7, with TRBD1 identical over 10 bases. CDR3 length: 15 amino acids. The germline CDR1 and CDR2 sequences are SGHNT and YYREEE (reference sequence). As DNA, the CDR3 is TGTGCCAACAGCTCCACCGGGACAGGGGCCTACGAGCAGTACTTC. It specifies CANSSTGTGAYEQYF.

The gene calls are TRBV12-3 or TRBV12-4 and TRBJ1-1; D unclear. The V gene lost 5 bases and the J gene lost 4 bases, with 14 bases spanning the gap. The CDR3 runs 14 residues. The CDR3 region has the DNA TGTGCCAGCAGTGAGTGGGCAGTGACCACTGAAGCTTTCTTT. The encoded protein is CASSEWAVTTEAFF.

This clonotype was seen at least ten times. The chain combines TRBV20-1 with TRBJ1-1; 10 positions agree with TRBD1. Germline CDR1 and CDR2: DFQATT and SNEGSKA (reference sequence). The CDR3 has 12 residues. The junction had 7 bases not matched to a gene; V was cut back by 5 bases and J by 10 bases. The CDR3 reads CSAPRQGAGAFF. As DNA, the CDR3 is TGCAGTGCTCCTCGACAGGGGGCTGGAGCTTTCTTT.

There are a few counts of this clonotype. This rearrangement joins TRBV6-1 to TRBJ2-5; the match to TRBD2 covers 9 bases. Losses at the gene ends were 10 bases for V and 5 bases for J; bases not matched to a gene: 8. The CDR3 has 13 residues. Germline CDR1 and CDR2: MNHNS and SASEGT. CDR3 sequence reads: CAIAGGPEETQYF. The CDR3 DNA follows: TGTGCCATCGCGGGGGGGCCGGAGGAGACCCAGTACTTC.

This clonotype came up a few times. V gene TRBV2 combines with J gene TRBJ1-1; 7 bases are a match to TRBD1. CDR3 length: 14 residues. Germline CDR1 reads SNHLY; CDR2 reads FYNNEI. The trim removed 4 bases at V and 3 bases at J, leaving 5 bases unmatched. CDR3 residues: CASSGGQGDTEAFF. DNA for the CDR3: TGTGCCAGCAGTGGGGGGCAGGGGGACACTGAAGCTTTCTTT. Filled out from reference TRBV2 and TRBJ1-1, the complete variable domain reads EPEVTQTPSHQVTQMGQEVILRCVPISNHLYFYWYRQILGQKVEFLVSFYNNEISEKSEIFDDQFSVERPDGSNFTLKIRSTKLEDSAMYFCASSGGQGDTEAFFGQGTRLTVV.

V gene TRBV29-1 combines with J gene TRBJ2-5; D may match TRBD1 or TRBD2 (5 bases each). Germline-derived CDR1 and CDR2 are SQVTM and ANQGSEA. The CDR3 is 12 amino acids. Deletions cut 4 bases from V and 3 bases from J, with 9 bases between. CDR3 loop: CSVGDRKETQYF. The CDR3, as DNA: TGCAGCGTTGGGGACCGAAAAGAGACCCAGTACTTC.

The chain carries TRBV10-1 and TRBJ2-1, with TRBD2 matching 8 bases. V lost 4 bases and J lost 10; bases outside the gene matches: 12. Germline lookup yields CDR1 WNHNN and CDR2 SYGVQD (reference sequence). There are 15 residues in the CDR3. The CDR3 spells CASSGGELAVREQFF. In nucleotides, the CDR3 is TGCGCCAGCAGTGGAGGAGAACTAGCGGTTAGAGAGCAGTTCTTC.